The source of this T cell receptor beta chain is a study of blood T cell repertoires in COVID-19. Trimming took 5 bases from V and 7 from J, leaving 20 bases between them. The CDR3 contains 16 residues. Germline loops: CDR1 SEHNR, CDR2 FQNEAQ (reference sequence). Assay used: immunoSEQ multiplex PCR; TCRdb lists only in-frame clones, some missing. This repertoire shows more than 250,000 clones, more than 70% found once; its top ten account for less than 6%. Sequenced input: PBMCs or T cells enriched from blood (not recorded which). The chain combines TRBV7-9 with TRBJ1-4, with a possible D match to TRBD1 (6 bases). This clonotype was sampled from a woman between 25 and 40 years old who had recovered from COVID-19. The CDR3 DNA sequence: TGTGCCAGCAGCCTAGGTTTTTCAGGGGCAGGTGAAAAACTGTTTTTT. Translating it yields CASSLGFSGAGEKLFF.